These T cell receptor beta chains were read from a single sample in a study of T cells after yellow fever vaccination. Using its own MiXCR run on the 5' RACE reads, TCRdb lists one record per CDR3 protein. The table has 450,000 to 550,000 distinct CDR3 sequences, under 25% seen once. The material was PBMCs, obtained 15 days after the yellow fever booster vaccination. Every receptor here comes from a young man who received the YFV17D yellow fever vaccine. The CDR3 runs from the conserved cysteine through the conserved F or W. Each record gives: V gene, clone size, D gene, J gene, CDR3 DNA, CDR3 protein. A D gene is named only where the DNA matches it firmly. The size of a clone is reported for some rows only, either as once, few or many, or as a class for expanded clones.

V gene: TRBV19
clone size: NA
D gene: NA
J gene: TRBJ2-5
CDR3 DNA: TGTGCCAGTAGTTACGCGAACCAAGAGACCCAGTACTTC
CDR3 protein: CASSYANQETQYF

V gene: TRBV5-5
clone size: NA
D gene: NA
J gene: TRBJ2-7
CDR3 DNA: TGTGCCAGCAGCTTCGGGACTCCTGGGTCCGAGCAGTACTTC
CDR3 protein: CASSFGTPGSEQYF

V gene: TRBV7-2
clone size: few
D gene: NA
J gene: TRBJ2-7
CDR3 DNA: TGTGCCAGCAGCTTAGTAACGGCCTACGAGCAGTACTTC
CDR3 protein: CASSLVTAYEQYF

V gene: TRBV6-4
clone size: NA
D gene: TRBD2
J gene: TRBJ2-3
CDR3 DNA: TGTGCCAGCAGGGCGCTAGCGGCACACACAGATACGCAGTATTTT
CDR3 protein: CASRALAAHTDTQYF

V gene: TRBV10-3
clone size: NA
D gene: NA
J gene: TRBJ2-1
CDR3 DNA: TGTGCCTTCCGGGACTCCTCCTACAATGAGCAGTTCTTC
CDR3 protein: CAFRDSSYNEQFF

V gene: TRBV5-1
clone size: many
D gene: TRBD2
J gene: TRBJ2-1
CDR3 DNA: TGCGCCAGCAGCTTAACACTAGCGGGAGGAACCTACAATGAGCAGTTCTTC
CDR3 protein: CASSLTLAGGTYNEQFF

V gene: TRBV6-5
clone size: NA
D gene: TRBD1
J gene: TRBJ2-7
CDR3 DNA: TGTGCCAGCAGTTTTCCGGGACAGGGGGCGAGGGAGCAGTACTTC
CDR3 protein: CASSFPGQGAREQYF

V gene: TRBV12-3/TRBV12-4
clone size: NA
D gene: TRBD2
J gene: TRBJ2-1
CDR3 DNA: TGTGCCAGCAGGGTAGCGGGGGGGGATGAGCAGTTCTTC
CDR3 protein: CASRVAGGDEQFF

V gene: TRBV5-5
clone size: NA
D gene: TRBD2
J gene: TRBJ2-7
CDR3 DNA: TGTGCCAGCAGCTTAAGGGCTAGCGGGACCAACTACGAGCAGTACTTC
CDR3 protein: CASSLRASGTNYEQYF

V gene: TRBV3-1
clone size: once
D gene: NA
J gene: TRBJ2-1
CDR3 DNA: TGTGCCAGCAGCCAAGACGGAGGGGTGGAAGAGCAGTTCTTC
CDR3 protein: CASSQDGGVEEQFF

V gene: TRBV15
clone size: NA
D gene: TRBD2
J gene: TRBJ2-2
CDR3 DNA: TGTGCCACCAGCCCGACTAGCGGGGCGAACACCGGGGAGCTGTTTTTT
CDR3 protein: CATSPTSGANTGELFF

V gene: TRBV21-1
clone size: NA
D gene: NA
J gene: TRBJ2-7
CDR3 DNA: TGTGCCACCCAAGCAGCGGGAGACTCCTACGAGCAGTACTTC
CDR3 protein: CATQAAGDSYEQYF

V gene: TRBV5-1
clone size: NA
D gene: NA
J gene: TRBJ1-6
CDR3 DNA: TGCGCCAGCAGCTTCGGACAATTGGAAGATTCACCCCTCCACTTT
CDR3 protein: CASSFGQLEDSPLHF

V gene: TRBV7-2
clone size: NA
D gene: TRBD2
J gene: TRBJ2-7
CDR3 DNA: TGTGCCAGCAGCTCACTAGCGGGAGCCGGCTCCTACGAGCAGTACTTC
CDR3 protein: CASSSLAGAGSYEQYF

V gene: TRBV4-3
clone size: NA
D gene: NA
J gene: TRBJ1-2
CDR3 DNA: TGCGCCAGCAGCCAAGATCGGGGGGTACACTATGGCTACACCTTC
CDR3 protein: CASSQDRGVHYGYTF

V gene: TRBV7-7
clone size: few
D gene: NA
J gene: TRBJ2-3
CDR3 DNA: TGTGCCAGCAGCCCAGTAGGATACTCCCAGGATACGCAGTATTTT
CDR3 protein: CASSPVGYSQDTQYF

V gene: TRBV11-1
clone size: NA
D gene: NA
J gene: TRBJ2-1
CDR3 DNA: TGTGCCAGCAGCTTAGCTACAAGGGGGGGTGAGCAGTTCTTC
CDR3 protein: CASSLATRGGEQFF

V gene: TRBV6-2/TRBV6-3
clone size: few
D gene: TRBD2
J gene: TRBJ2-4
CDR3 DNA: TGTGCCAGCAGTAGAGCCGGGAGGAGCCTAAACATTCAGTACTTC
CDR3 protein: CASSRAGRSLNIQYF

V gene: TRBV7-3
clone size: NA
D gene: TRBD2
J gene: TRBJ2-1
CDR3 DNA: TGTGCCAGCAGCTTAATGGGCGGGAGGAATGAGCAGTTCTTC
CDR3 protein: CASSLMGGRNEQFF

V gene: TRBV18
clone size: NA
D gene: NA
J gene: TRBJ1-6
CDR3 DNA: TGTGCCAGCTCACCGGCCGTCGGGGATTATTCACCCCTCCACTTT
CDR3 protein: CASSPAVGDYSPLHF

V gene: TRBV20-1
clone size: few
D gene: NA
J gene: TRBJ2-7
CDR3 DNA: TGCAGTGCTAGAGAAGGGGCGGCCCCCTACGAGCAGTACTTC
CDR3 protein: CSAREGAAPYEQYF

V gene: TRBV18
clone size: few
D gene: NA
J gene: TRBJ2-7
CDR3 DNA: TGTGCCAGCTCACCGTCCCAGAGCTCCTACGAGCAGTACTTC
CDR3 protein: CASSPSQSSYEQYF

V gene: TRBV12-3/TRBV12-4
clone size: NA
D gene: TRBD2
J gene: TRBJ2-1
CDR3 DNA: TGTGCCAGCAGTTTCGCTAGCGGTCACAATGAGCAGTTCTTC
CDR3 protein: CASSFASGHNEQFF

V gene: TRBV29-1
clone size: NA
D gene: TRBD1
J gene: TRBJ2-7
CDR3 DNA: TGCAGCGTGGCCGGACAGGGGACGGATTGGGAGCAGTACTTC
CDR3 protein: CSVAGQGTDWEQYF

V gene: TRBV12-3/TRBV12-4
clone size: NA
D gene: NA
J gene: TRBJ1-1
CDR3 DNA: TGTGCCAGCAGTTTAAAAACAGGATACACTGAAGCTTTCTTT
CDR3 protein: CASSLKTGYTEAFF

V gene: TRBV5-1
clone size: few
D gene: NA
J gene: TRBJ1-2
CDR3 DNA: TGCGCCAGCAGCTTGGCCCCGGACGGATCTAACTATGGCTACACCTTC
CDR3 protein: CASSLAPDGSNYGYTF

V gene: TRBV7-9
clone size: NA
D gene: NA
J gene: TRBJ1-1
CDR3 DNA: TGTGCCAGCAGCTCCACTCTGGTTCTGGGAGCTTTCTTT
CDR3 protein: CASSSTLVLGAFF

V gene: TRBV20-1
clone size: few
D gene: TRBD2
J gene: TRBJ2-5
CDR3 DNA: TGCAGTGCTAAATTCAGAGGGAGGGGAATCCAAGAGACCCAGTACTTC
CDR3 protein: CSAKFRGRGIQETQYF

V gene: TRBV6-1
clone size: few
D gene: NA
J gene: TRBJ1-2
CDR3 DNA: TGTGCCAGCAGAGTTTCCTGGGGACTGGGAGAAGATGGCTACACCTTC
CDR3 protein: CASRVSWGLGEDGYTF

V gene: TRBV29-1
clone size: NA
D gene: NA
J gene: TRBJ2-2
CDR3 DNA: TGCAGCGTGAACCTGAAATTCCCCCAGACCGGGGAGCTGTTTTTT
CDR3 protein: CSVNLKFPQTGELFF

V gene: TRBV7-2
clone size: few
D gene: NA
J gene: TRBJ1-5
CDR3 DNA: TGTGCCAGCAGCTTTTACACGAATCAGCCCCAGCATTTT
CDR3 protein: CASSFYTNQPQHF

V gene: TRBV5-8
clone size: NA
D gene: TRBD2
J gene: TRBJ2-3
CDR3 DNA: TGTGCCAGCAGCTTGCCTAGCGGGACTGCCGGGAAGCAGTATTTT
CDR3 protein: CASSLPSGTAGKQYF

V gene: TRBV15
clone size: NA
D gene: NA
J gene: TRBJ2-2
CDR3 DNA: TGTGCCACCAGCGCAACCAACACCGGGGAGCTGTTTTTT
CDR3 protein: CATSATNTGELFF

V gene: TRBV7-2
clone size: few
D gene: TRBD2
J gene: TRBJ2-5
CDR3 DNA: TGTGCCAGCAGGGCCTTGGGCGGGAGCTTTTTGGGAGAGACCCAGTACTTC
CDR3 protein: CASRALGGSFLGETQYF

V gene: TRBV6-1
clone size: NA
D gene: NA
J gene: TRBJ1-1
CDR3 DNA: TGTGCCAGCAGTGAACGGTGGGGGACTGAAGCTTTCTTT
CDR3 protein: CASSERWGTEAFF

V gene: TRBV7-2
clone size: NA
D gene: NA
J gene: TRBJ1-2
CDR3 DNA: TGTGCCAGCAGCTTCGGGGTAGCGAAGAACTATGGCTACACCTTC
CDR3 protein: CASSFGVAKNYGYTF

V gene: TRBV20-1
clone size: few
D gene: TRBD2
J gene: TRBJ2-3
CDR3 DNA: TGCAGTGCTAGAGTGCGGGCTAGCGGCGCAGATACGCAGTATTTT
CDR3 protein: CSARVRASGADTQYF

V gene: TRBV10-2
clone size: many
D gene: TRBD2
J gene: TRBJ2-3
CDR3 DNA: TGCGCCAGCAGTGAGGGCGGGACTAATTATGCGCAGTATTTT
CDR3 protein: CASSEGGTNYAQYF

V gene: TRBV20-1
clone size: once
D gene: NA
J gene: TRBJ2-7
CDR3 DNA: TGCAGTGCTAGGGGAGAATCCTACGAGCAGTACTTC
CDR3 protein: CSARGESYEQYF

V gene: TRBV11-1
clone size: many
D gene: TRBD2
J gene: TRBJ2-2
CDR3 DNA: TGTGCCAGCAGCCAAAGACTAGCGGGCTTTTTGAACACCGGGGAGCTGTTTTTT
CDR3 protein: CASSQRLAGFLNTGELFF

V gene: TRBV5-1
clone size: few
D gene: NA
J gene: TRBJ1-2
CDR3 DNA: TGCGCCAACCGGACGGAAAGTAACTATGGCTACACCTTC
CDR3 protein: CANRTESNYGYTF

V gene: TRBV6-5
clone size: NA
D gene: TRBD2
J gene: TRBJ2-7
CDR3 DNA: TGTGCCAGCAGTTACCAGGCGGGAGGGCCCATCGAGCAGTACTTC
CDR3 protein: CASSYQAGGPIEQYF

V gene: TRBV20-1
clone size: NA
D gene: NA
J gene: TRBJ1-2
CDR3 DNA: TGCAGTGGCTCCGGGACGGACTATGGCTACACCTTC
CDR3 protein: CSGSGTDYGYTF

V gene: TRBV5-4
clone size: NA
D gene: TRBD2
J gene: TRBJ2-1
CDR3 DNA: TGTGCCAGCAGCTTGGAAGGGACTAGCGGAGCGAGCTCCTACAATGAGCAGTTCTTC
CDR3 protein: CASSLEGTSGASSYNEQFF

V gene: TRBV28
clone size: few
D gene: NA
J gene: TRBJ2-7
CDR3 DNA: TGTGCCAGCAGCCTCAACAGGGTCCCCACCTACGAGCAGTACTTC
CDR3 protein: CASSLNRVPTYEQYF

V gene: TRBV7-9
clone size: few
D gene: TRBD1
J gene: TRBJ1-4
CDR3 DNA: TGTGCCAGCAGCTTAGCCGGGACAGGGTTGGAAAAACTGTTTTTT
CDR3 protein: CASSLAGTGLEKLFF

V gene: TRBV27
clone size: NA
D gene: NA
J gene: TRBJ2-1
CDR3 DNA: TGTGCCAGCATCGCAGGGAGGTTTGGCTCCTACAATGAGCAGTTCTTC
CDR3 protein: CASIAGRFGSYNEQFF

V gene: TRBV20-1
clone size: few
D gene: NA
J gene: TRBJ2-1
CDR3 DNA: TGCAGTGCTAGACAGCAGAGAAGTCATTACAATGAGCAGTTCTTC
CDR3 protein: CSARQQRSHYNEQFF

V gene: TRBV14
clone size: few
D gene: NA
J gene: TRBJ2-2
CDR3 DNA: TGTGCCAGCAGCCCCGCCCTCACCGGGGAGCTGTTTTTT
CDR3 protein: CASSPALTGELFF

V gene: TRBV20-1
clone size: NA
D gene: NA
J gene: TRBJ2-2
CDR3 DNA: TGCAGTGCTAGCGGGACGCCGTCCGGGGAGCTGTTTTTT
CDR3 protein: CSASGTPSGELFF

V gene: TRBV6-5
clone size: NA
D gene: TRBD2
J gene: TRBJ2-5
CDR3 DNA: TGTGCCAGCAGTTACGCTAGCGGGAGGGGAGAGACCCAGTACTTC
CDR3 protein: CASSYASGRGETQYF

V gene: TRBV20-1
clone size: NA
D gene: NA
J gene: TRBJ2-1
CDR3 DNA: TGCAGTGCTAGAGGCAGTGGCTCCTACAATGAGCAGTTCTTC
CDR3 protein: CSARGSGSYNEQFF

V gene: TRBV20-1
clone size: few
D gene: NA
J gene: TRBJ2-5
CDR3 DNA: TGCAGTGCTTTTGGGAGCAGGGCCACAAAAGAGACCCAGTACTTC
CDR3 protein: CSAFGSRATKETQYF

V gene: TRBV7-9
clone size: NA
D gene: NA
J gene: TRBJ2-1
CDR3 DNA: TGTGCCAGCAGCTTAGTCTCGGACCACGAGAATGAGCAGTTCTTC
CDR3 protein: CASSLVSDHENEQFF

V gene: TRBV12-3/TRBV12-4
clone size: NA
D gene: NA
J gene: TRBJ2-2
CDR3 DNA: TGTGCCAGCAATAACCCTTCCGGGGAGCTGTTTTTT
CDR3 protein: CASNNPSGELFF

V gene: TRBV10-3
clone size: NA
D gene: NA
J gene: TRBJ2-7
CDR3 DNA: TGTGCCATCAGCCTAGCAGGGAGCGCCGGCTACGAGCAGTACTTC
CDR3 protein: CAISLAGSAGYEQYF

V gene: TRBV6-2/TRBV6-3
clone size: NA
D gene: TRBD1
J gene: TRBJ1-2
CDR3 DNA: TGTGCCAGCACCGCCGGGACAGCTAACTATGGCTACACCTTC
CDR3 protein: CASTAGTANYGYTF